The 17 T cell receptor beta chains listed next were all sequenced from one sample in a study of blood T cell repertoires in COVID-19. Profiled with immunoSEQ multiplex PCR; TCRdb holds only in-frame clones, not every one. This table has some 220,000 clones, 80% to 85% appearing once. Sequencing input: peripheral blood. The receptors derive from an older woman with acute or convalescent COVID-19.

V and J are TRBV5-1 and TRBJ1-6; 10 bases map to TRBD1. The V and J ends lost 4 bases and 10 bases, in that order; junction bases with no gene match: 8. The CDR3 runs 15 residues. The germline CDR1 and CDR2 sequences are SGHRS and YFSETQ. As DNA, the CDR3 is TGCGCCAGCAGCACCATGACAGGGGGCGGATCACCCCTCCACTTT. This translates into CASSTMTGGGSPLHF.

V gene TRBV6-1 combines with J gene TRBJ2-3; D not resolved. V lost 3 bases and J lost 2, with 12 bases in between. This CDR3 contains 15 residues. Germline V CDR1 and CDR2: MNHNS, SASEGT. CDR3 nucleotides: TGTGCCAGCAGTGACACCCGAGATTACACAGATACGCAGTATTTT. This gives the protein CASSDTRDYTDTQYF.

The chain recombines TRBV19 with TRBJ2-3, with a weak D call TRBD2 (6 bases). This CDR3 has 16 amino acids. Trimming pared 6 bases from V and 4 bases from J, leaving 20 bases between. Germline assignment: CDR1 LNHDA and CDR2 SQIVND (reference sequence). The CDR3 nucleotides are TGTGCCAGTAGCAGCGGCATGACTAGGAATTCAGATACGCAGTATTTT. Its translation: CASSSGMTRNSDTQYF.

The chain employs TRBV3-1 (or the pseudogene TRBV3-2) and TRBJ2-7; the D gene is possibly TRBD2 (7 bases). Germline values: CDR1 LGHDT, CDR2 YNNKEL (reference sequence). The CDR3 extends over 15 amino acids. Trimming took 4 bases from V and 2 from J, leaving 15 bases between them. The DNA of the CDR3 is TGTGCCAGCAGCCCTAGGCGGGGGCACACCTACGAGCAGTACTTC. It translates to CASSPRRGHTYEQYF.

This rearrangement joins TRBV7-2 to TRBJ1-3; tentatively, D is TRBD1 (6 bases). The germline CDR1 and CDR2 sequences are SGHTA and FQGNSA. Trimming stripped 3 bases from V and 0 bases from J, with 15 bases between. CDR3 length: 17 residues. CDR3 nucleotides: TGTGCCAGCAGCTTGACCGGGGGGCGGTACTCTGGAAACACCATATATTTT. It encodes CASSLTGGRYSGNTIYF.

The CDR3 nucleotides are TGTGCCAGCAGTAACCCCGGGACAGAGCAGCCCCAGCATTTT. This encodes CASSNPGTEQPQHF. V is TRBV6-2 or TRBV6-3 and J is TRBJ1-5; 7 nucleotides line up with TRBD1. J gave up 7 bases and V 5 bases, and 8 bases lay outside the gene matches. Germline CDR1 MNHEY, CDR2 SVGEGT. This CDR3 is 14 amino acids long.

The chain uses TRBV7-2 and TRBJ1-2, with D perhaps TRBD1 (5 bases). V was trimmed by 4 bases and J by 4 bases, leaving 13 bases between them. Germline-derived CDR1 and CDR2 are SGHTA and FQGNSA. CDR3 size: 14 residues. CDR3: CASSYRGGTYGYTF. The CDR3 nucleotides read TGTGCCAGCAGCTATCGGGGGGGTACCTATGGCTACACCTTC.

The CDR3 DNA follows: TGTGCCAGCAGCCCGGGGACAGACCACTATGGCTACACCTTC. This gives the protein CASSPGTDHYGYTF. The chain uses TRBV9 and TRBJ1-2, with 7 bases aligning to TRBD1. In germline, CDR1 is SGDLS, CDR2 YYNGEE. The ends lost 4 bases at V and 3 bases at J; junction bases unmatched: 6. CDR3 length: 14 amino acids.

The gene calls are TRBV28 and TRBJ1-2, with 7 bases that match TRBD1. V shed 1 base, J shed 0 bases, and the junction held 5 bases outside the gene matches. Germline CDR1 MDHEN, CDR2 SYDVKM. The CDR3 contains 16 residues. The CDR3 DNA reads TGTGCCAGCAGTTTATTAGGACAGGACGCTAACTATGGCTACACCTTC. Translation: CASSLLGQDANYGYTF.

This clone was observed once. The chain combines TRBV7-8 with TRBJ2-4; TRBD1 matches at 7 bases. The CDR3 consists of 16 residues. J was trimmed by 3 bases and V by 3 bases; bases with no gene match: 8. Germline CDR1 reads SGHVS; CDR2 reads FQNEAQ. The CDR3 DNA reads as TGTGCCAGCAGCTTGGGACAGTCAGTGGTCAAAAACATTCAGTACTTC. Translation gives CASSLGQSVVKNIQYF.

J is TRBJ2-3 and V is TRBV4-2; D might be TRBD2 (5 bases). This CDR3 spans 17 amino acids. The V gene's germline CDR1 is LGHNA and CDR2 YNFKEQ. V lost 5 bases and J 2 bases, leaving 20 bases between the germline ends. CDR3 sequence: CASSSVQLGASTDTQYF. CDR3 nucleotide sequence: TGTGCCAGCAGCTCCGTCCAGTTGGGAGCCTCCACAGATACGCAGTATTTT.

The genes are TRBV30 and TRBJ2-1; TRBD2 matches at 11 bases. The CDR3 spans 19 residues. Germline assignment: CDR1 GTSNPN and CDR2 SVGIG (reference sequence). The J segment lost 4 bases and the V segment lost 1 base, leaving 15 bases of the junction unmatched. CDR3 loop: CAWSAPSGGTLRFYNEQFF. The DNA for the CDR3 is TGTGCCTGGAGTGCCCCTAGCGGGGGGACACTCCGATTTTACAATGAGCAGTTCTTC.

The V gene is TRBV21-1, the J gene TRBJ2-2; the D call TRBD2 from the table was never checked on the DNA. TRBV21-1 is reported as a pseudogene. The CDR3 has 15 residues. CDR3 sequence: CASSKCLPTRGELFF. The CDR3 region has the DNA TGTGCCAGCAGCAAATGCCTACCTACGAGAGGGGAGCTGTTTTTT.

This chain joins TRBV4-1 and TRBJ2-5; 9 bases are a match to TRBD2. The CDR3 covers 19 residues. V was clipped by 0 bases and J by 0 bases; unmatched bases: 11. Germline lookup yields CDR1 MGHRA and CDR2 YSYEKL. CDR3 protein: CASSQEGRRGGSYQETQYF. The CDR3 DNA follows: TGCGCCAGCAGCCAAGAAGGGCGGCGGGGGGGCTCGTACCAAGAGACCCAGTACTTC.

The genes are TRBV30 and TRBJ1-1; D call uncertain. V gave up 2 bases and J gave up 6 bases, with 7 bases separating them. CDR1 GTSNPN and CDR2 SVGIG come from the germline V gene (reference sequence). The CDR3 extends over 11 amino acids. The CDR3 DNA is TGTGCCTGGAGTCTTCGCGCTGAAGCTTTCTTT. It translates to CAWSLRAEAFF.

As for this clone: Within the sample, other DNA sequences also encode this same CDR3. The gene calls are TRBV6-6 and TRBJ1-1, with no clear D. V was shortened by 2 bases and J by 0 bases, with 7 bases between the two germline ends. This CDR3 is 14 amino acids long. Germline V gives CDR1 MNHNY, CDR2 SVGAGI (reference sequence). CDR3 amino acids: CASSYPEMNTEAFF. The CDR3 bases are TGTGCCAGCAGTTACCCAGAAATGAACACTGAAGCTTTCTTT.

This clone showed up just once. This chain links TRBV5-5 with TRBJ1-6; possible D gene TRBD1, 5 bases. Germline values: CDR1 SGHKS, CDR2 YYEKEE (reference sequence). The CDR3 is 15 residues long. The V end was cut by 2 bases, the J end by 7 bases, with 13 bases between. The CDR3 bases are TGTGCCAGCAGCTTTCAGGGAAGTGGGAATTCACCCCTCCACTTT. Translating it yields CASSFQGSGNSPLHF.